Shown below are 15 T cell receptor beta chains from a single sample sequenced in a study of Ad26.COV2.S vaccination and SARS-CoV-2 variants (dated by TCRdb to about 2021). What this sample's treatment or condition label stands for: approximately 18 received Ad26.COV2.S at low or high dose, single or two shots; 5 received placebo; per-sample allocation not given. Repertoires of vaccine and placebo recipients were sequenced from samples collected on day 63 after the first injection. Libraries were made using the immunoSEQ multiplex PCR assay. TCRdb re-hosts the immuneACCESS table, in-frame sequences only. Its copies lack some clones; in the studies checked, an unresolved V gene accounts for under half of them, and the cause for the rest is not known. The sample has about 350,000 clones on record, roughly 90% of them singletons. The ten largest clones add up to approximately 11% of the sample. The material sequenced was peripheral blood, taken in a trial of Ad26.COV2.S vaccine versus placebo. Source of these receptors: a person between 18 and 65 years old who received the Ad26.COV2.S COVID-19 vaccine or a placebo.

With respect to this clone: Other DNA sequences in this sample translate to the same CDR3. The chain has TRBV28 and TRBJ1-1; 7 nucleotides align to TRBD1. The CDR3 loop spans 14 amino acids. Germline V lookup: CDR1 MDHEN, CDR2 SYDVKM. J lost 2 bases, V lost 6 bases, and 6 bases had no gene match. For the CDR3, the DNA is TGTGCCAGCAGGGGGGGGACAGCTAACACTGAAGCTTTCTTT. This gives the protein CASRGGTANTEAFF.

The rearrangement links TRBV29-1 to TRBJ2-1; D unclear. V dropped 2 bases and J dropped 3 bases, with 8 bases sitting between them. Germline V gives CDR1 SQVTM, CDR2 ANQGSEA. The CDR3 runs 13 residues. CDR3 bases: TGCAGCGTTGAATCTCGAGACTACAATGAGCAGTTCTTC. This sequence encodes CSVESRDYNEQFF.

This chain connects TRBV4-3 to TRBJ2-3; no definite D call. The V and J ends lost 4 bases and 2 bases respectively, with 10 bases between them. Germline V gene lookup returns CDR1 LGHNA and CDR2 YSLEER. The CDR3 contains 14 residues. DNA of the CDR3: TGCGCCAGCAGCCTAACAGTAACCACAGATACGCAGTATTTT. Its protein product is CASSLTVTTDTQYF.

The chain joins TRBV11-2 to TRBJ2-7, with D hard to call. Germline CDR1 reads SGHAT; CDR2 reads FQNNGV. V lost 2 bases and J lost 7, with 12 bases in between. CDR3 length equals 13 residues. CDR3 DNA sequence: TGTGCCAGCAGCTTACCCCCGCTCCTGGAGCAGTACTTC. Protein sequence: CASSLPPLLEQYF.

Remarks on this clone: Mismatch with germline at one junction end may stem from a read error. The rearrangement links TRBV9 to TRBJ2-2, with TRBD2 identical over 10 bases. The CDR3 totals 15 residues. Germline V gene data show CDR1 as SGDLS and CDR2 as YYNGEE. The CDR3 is CASSVGTSGTEELFF. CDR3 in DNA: TGTGCCAGCAGCGTAGGGACTAGCGGCACCGAGGAGCTGTTTTTT.

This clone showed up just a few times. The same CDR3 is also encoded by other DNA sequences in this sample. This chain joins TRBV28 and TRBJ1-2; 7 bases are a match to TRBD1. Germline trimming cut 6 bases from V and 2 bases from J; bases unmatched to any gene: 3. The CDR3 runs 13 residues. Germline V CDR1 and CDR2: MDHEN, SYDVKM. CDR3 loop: CASSLTGNYGYTF. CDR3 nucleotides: TGTGCCAGCAGCCTGACAGGGAACTATGGCTACACCTTC.

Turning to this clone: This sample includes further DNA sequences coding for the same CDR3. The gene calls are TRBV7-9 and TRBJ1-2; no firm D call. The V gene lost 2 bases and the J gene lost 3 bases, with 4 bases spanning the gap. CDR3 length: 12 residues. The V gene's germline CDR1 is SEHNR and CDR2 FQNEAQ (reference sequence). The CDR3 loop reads CASSLSDYGYTF. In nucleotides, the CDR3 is TGTGCCAGCAGCTTAAGTGACTATGGCTACACCTTC. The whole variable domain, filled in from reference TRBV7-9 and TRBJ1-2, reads DTGVSQNPRHKITKRGQNVTFRCDPISEHNRLYWYRQTLGQGPEFLTYFQNEAQLEKSRLLSDRFSAERPKGSFSTLEIQRTEQGDSAMYLCASSLSDYGYTFGSGTRLTVV.

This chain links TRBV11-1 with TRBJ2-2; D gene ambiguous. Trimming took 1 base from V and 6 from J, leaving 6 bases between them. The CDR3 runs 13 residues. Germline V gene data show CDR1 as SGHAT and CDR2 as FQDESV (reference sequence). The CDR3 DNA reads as TGTGCCAGCAGCTTAGTTTTCGCCGGGGAGCTGTTTTTT. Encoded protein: CASSLVFAGELFF.

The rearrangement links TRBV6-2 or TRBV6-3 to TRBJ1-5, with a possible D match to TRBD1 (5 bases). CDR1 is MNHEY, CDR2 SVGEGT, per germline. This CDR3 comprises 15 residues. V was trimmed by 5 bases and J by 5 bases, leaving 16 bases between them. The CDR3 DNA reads TGTGCCAGCAGTCCCGGGGGACGGGTTGATCAGCCCCAGCATTTT. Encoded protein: CASSPGGRVDQPQHF.

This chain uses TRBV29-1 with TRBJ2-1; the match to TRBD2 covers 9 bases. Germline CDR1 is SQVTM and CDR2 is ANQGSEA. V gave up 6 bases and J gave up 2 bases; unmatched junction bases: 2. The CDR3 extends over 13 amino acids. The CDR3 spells CSVGGGAYNEQFF. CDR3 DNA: TGCAGCGTAGGCGGGGGGGCCTACAATGAGCAGTTCTTC.

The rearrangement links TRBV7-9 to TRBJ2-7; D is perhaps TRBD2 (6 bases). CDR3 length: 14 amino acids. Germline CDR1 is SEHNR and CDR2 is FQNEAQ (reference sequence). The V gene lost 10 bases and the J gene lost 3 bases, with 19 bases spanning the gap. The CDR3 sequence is CAITTSQGGYEQYF. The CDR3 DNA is TGTGCCATCACAACGAGTCAGGGAGGCTACGAGCAGTACTTC.

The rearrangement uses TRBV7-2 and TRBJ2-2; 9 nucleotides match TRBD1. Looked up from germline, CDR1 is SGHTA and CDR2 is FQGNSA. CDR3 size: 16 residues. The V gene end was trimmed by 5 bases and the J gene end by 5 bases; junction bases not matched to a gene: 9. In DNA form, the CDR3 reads TGTGCCAGCAGCCCGGGTATGGGACAGGGAACCGGGGAGCTGTTTTTT. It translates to CASSPGMGQGTGELFF. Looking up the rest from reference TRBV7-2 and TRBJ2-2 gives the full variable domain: GAGVSQSPSNKVTEKGKDVELRCDPISGHTALYWYRQSLGQGLEFLIYFQGNSAPDKSGLPSDRFSAERTGGSVSTLTIQRTQQEDSAVYLCASSPGMGQGTGELFFGEGSRLTVL.

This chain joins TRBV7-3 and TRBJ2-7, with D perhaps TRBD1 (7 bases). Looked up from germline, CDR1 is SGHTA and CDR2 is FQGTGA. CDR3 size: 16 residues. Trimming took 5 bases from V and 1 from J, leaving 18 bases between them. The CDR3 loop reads CASSRSGPGGSYEQYF. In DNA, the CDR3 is TGTGCCAGCAGCCGCTCCGGACCAGGGGGGTCCTACGAGCAGTACTTC.

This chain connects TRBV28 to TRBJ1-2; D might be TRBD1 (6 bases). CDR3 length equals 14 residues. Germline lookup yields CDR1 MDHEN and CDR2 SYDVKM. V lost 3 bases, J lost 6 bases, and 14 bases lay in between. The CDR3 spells CASSFQGILNGYTF. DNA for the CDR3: TGTGCCAGCAGTTTCCAGGGGATTCTTAATGGCTACACCTTC.

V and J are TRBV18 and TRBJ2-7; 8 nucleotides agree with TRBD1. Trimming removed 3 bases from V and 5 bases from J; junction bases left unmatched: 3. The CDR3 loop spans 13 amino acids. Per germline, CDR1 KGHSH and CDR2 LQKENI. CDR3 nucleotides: TGTGCCAGCTCACCCCCGACAGGGGACGAGCAGTACTTC. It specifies CASSPPTGDEQYF. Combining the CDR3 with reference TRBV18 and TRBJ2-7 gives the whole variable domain NAGVMQNPRHLVRRRGQEARLRCSPMKGHSHVYWYRQLPEEGLKFMVYLQKENIIDESGMPKERFSAEFPKEGPSILRIQQVVRGDSAAYFCASSPPTGDEQYFGPGTRLTVT.